The 9 T cell receptor beta chains reported below all come from one sample, sequenced in a study of blood T cell repertoires in COVID-19. TCRdb's copy holds only in-frame clones and misses some; the assay was immunoSEQ multiplex PCR. The sample lists 130,000 to 150,000 clones, about four fifths seen once, with approximately 3.5% in the top ten. The specimen sequenced was peripheral blood. The receptors were gathered from a man aged 70-80 years who had recovered from COVID-19.

The CDR3 nucleotides are TGTGCCAGCAGTTCCGACCGGACTAAAGCTTTCTTT. Amino acids: CASSSDRTKAFF. V and J are TRBV12-3 or TRBV12-4 and TRBJ1-1, with unresolved D. Trimming pared 4 bases from V and 9 bases from J, leaving 12 bases between. The CDR3 is 12 amino acids.

This chain connects TRBV12-3 or TRBV12-4 to TRBJ1-2, with D unresolved. Trimming left V 6 bases short and J 5 bases short, with 13 bases between. CDR3 length: 13 residues. CDR3 amino acids: CASRAPGVYGYTF. CDR3 DNA: TGTGCCAGCAGGGCCCCGGGAGTATATGGCTACACCTTC.

In this sample, this clone turned up once. This chain links TRBV6-5 with TRBJ2-1; 8 nucleotides line up with TRBD1. The CDR3 is 14 residues long. Germline V lookup: CDR1 MNHEY, CDR2 SVGAGI. Trimming cost V 6 bases and J 8 bases; bases outside gene matches: 9. The CDR3 nucleotides read TGTGCCAGCAGCAGGACAGGGACAGAGGATGAGCAGTTCTTC. Protein: CASSRTGTEDEQFF.

This clone was recorded many times. This chain links TRBV4-1 with TRBJ1-2; D not certain. Trimming left V 3 bases short and J 4 bases short, with 12 bases between. This CDR3 region has 14 residues. Germline CDR1 is MGHRA and CDR2 is YSYEKL. CDR3 coding DNA: TGCGCCAGCAGCCACTTCGGGATTTCCTATGGCTACACCTTC. It yields the protein CASSHFGISYGYTF.

V gene TRBV4-3 combines with J gene TRBJ2-1, with D unclear. The CDR3 loop spans 16 amino acids. The V gene's germline CDR1 is LGHNA and CDR2 YSLEER. Trimming left V 4 bases short and J 4 bases short, with 17 bases between. The CDR3 DNA reads TGCGCCAGCAGCCCCTACCAGGAACGGCCTTACAATGAGCAGTTCTTC. Its translation: CASSPYQERPYNEQFF.

This clone was seen once. The chain is built from TRBV27 and TRBJ2-7; D gene uncertain. Looked up from germline, CDR1 is MNHEY and CDR2 is SMNVEV (reference sequence). The CDR3 has 14 residues. Trimming cost V 0 bases and J 2 bases, with 8 bases left between them. The CDR3 coding sequence is TGTGCCAGCAGTTTATCTCGCGGAACCTACGAGCAGTACTTC. As protein: CASSLSRGTYEQYF.

The chain employs TRBV18 and TRBJ1-5; D might be TRBD1 (5 bases). V was shortened by 6 bases and J by 5 bases, with 11 bases between the two germline ends. The CDR3 length is 13 residues. Germline loops: CDR1 KGHSH, CDR2 LQKENI. CDR3: CASSGGIHQPQHF. CDR3 in DNA: TGTGCCAGCTCGGGGGGGATTCATCAGCCCCAGCATTTT.

CDR3 amino acids: CASSTPGQGHEQYF. CDR3 DNA sequence: TGTGCCAGCAGCACACCGGGACAGGGTCACGAGCAGTACTTC. The rearrangement uses TRBV5-4 and TRBJ2-7, with 9 positions matching TRBD1. In germline, CDR1 is SGHNT, CDR2 YYREEE (reference sequence). V shed 4 bases and J 5 bases; nucleotides not matched to a gene: 7. The CDR3 extends over 14 amino acids. Using reference TRBV5-4 and TRBJ2-7 for the parts outside the CDR3, the full variable domain is ETGVTQSPTHLIKTRGQQVTLRCSSQSGHNTVSWYQQALGQGPQFIFQYYREEENGRGNFPPRFSGLQFPNYSSELNVNALELDDSALYLCASSTPGQGHEQYFGPGTRLTVT.

The V call is TRBV28, the J call TRBJ1-2; no clear D gene. The V end was cut by 3 bases, the J end by 2 bases, with 4 bases between. Looked up from germline, CDR1 is MDHEN and CDR2 is SYDVKM. The CDR3 has 12 amino acids. CDR3 region: CASSLQNYGYTF. For the CDR3, the DNA is TGTGCCAGCAGTTTGCAGAACTATGGCTACACCTTC.